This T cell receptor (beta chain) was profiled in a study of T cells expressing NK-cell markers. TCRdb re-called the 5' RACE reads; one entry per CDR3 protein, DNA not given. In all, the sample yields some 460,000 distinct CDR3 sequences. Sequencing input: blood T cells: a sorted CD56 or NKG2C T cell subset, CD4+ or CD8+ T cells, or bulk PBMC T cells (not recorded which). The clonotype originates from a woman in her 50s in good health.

CDR3 protein: CSASYDRVLSHGYTF. The rearrangement uses TRBV20-1 and TRBJ1-2; TCRdb picks TRBD1, but there is no DNA to check that call. CDR3 length: 15 residues. Per germline, CDR1 DFQATT and CDR2 SNEGSKA (reference sequence).